Here is one TCR beta chain with its context. Original data processing: The assay estimated nucleated cells by amplifying reference gene primers. The data were produced by immunoSEQ multiplex PCR, yet TCRdb's version contains in-frame clones alone and is incomplete. V and J calls and clone size follow that table, whereas D and trimming were derived from the DNA. The table lists some 55,000 clones, roughly 86% of them singletons. This sample stems from a study of blood T cell repertoires in COVID-19. Looking at the study overall: The samples span acute and convalescent COVID-19 from the United States, Italy and Spain. PBMCs, B-cell-depleted T cells, or T cells were the source of the cDNA or gDNA that made up the material.

The sequenced sample consisted of peripheral blood. The receptor comes from a man in his fifties or sixties with acute or convalescent COVID-19.

CDR3 DNA: TGCGCCAGCAGCCAAGGGACAGGGGGCATGCGAGCTTTCTTT. It specifies CASSQGTGGMRAFF. V gene TRBV4-3 combines with J gene TRBJ1-1; TRBD1 aligns across 11 bases. Trimming at V came to 1 base and at J to 10 bases, leaving 5 bases not matched to a gene. Per the germline V gene, CDR1 is LGHNA and CDR2 is YSLEER. The CDR3 extends over 14 amino acids.